The clone carrying this TCR beta chain has only a few counts. Its antigen is currently unknown. From the 5' RACE reads, TCRdb called clonotypes with MiXCR, one entry per CDR3 protein. The repertoire holds about 400,000 distinct CDR3 sequences, with about 22% as singletons. Per germline, CDR1 DFQATT and CDR2 SNEGSKA (reference sequence). The CDR3 totals 13 residues. The V end was cut by 1 base, the J end by 1 base, with 8 bases between. This record belongs to a study of T-cell memory formation after mild COVID-19. General observations from the study: CD8+ contracting clones occupied EMRA, while CD4+ ones occupied mainly CM and EM. The appearance of some responding clones in pre-infection memory suggested that cross-reactive memory joined.

The V call is TRBV20-1, the J call TRBJ2-7, with D perhaps TRBD1 (6 bases). Sample: PBMCs or a T cell subset sorted from them (not recorded which). The sequence derives from an adult woman who had mild COVID-19 (a few samples of this study predate the infection). Cell type and time point are not known. The CDR3 reads CSARGQGSYEQYF. CDR3 nucleotides: TGCAGTGCTAGAGGGCAGGGGTCCTACGAGCAGTACTTC.